The entry below describes one T cell receptor beta chain. TCRdb's copy holds only in-frame clones and misses some; the assay was immunoSEQ multiplex PCR. This sample yields tens of thousands of clones, of which 70% to 90% are seen a single time; 5% to 5.5% belongs to the top ten. V was shortened by 4 bases and J by 4 bases, with 17 bases between the two germline ends. Per the germline V gene, CDR1 is SGHNT and CDR2 is YYREEE (reference sequence). CDR3 size: 15 residues. This sample stems from a study of OX40 agonist ivuxolimab in advanced cancers. About the research overall: It was ivuxolimab, an agonistic anti-OX40 (CD134) antibody, that patients were treated with.

The V call is TRBV5-4, the J call TRBJ2-5, with a possible D match to TRBD2 (6 bases). The sequence was collected from an adult with an advanced solid tumor such as melanoma, head and neck, liver or kidney cancer. Sequences were derived from CD4+ or CD8+ T cells sorted from blood, sampled in a trial of the OX40 agonist ivuxolimab. CDR3 loop: CASSPDAGSGETQYF. The CDR3, as DNA: TGTGCCAGCAGCCCGGACGCGGGGTCGGGAGAGACCCAGTACTTC.